This T cell receptor (beta chain) was recorded in a study of T cell repertoires in cytomegalovirus infection. Study overall: Public TCR beta signatures marked donors with CMV infection and the matching HLA.

MiXCR, applied by TCRdb to the reads, yields one record per CDR3 protein. Of a few hundred thousand distinct CDR3 sequences in the sample, approximately 40% were seen once. A single count supports this clonotype. No antigen is known for it. This TCR was recovered from a human donor in good health (CMV status not recorded). Some clones in this sample may be carry-over from other donors' samples. Specimen: cultured PBMCs, collected from culture after CMV antigen stimulation.

CDR3 protein: CASTPRAGRYNEQFF. CDR3 nucleotides: TGTGCCAGCACTCCGCGGGCCGGACGGTACAATGAGCAGTTCTTC. This rearrangement joins TRBV7-8 to TRBJ2-1, with D possibly matching TRBD2 (5 bases). The ends were cut back, 7 bases at V and 4 bases at J, with 17 bases in the middle. Germline V gene sequence: CDR1 SGHVS, CDR2 FQNEAQ. This CDR3 comprises 15 residues.